The 29 T cell receptor beta chains given below trace back to one sample, sequenced in a study of blood T cell repertoires in COVID-19. Profiled with immunoSEQ multiplex PCR; TCRdb holds only in-frame clones, not every one. This sample yields roughly 60,000 clones, of which 65% to 90% are seen a single time; roughly a tenth belongs to the top ten. Sequencing was performed on peripheral blood. The source of these receptors is a man in his fifties with COVID-19, enrolled during active disease.

V is TRBV5-5 and J is TRBJ1-2; 8 positions match TRBD1. J lost 4 bases, V lost 0 bases, and 5 bases had no gene match. Germline V gene sequence: CDR1 SGHKS, CDR2 YYEKEE (reference sequence). The CDR3 has 15 amino acids. The CDR3 loop reads CASSLGPGQGYGYTF. The DNA for the CDR3 is TGTGCCAGCAGCTTGGGCCCCGGACAGGGCTATGGCTACACCTTC.

The genes are TRBV19 and TRBJ2-6; D is perhaps TRBD1 (5 bases). Deletions cut 5 bases from V and 0 bases from J, with 11 bases between. CDR1 and CDR2 from the germline V gene are LNHDA and SQIVND (reference sequence). This CDR3 is 16 amino acids long. The CDR3 DNA sequence: TGTGCCAGTAGTCCACTGGGGCGCTCTGGGGCCAACGTCCTGACTTTC. This translates into CASSPLGRSGANVLTF.

The sample holds a few counts of this clone. The chain carries TRBV3-1 (or the pseudogene TRBV3-2) and TRBJ2-5, with a possible D match to TRBD1 (6 bases). CDR1 and CDR2 from the germline V gene are LGHDT and YNNKEL (reference sequence). This CDR3 contains 16 residues. The V and J ends lost 4 bases and 0 bases respectively, with 15 bases between them. CDR3 bases: TGTGCCAGCAGCCCCGACAGGCTGAAGGACCAAGAGACCCAGTACTTC. Protein product: CASSPDRLKDQETQYF.

A single count supports this clone. The chain carries TRBV2 and TRBJ2-3, with 7 bases identical to TRBD2. This CDR3 comprises 15 residues. Trimming cost V 4 bases and J 2 bases; bases outside gene matches: 6. Germline V lookup: CDR1 SNHLY, CDR2 FYNNEI. CDR3 sequence: CASSGEGLYTDTQYF. The DNA of the CDR3 is TGTGCCAGCAGTGGGGAGGGGCTGTACACAGATACGCAGTATTTT.

The V and J genes are TRBV10-3 and TRBJ1-5; D might be TRBD1 (5 bases). V lost 2 bases, J lost 1 base, and 12 bases lay in between. In germline, CDR1 is ENHRY, CDR2 SYGVKD. CDR3 length equals 16 residues. The CDR3 coding sequence is TGTGCCATCAGTGAGAGGGGAGGACCGAGCAATCAGCCCCAGCATTTT. Residues: CAISERGGPSNQPQHF.

The chain has TRBV7-2 and TRBJ2-3, with TRBD1 matching 7 bases. CDR3 length equals 14 residues. The V segment lost 0 bases and the J segment 6 bases; nucleotides outside the gene matches: 3. Germline CDR1 is SGHTA and CDR2 is FQGNSA. The CDR3 DNA reads as TGTGCCAGCAGCTTAGCGACAGGGCGGGATACGCAGTATTTT. This codes for CASSLATGRDTQYF.

The chain joins TRBV3-1 (or the pseudogene TRBV3-2) to TRBJ2-7, with 8 bases lining up with TRBD2. Trimming removed 1 base from V and 6 bases from J; junction bases left unmatched: 11. This CDR3 region has 16 residues. Germline assignment: CDR1 LGHDT and CDR2 YNNKEL (reference sequence). CDR3 bases: TGTGCCAGCAGCCAAGGGGGACTAGTAAGCTCTTCCGAGCAGTACTTC. Its protein is CASSQGGLVSSSEQYF.

A few counts support this clone. This rearrangement joins TRBV7-8 to TRBJ2-5, with 11 bases identical to TRBD2. The germline gives CDR1 SGHVS, CDR2 FQNEAQ. V dropped 1 base and J dropped 4; count of bases not matched to a gene: 2. The CDR3 extends over 15 amino acids. The DNA for the CDR3 is TGTGCCAGCAGCTTAGGTGGACTAGCGGGAGAGACCCAGTACTTC. It encodes CASSLGGLAGETQYF. Full variable domain (outside the CDR3, taken from reference TRBV7-8 and TRBJ2-5): GAGVSQSPRYKVAKRGQDVALRCDPISGHVSLFWYQQALGQGPEFLTYFQNEAQLDKSGLPSDRFFAERPEGSVSTLKIQRTQQEDSAVYLCASSLGGLAGETQYFGPGTRLLVL.

J is TRBJ2-3 and V is TRBV15; 9 bases are shared with TRBD1. The CDR3 contains 14 residues. With V trimmed by 5 bases and J by 3 bases, 3 bases remained unmatched. CDR1 LNHNV and CDR2 YYDKDF come from the germline V gene (reference sequence). Here the CDR3 reads CATSGGQGTDTQYF. CDR3 DNA: TGTGCCACCAGCGGGGGACAGGGAACAGATACGCAGTATTTT. Full variable domain (missing parts from reference TRBV15 and TRBJ2-3): DAMVIQNPRYQVTQFGKPVTLSCSQTLNHNVMYWYQQKSSQAPKLLFHYYDKDFNNEADTPDNFQSRRPNTSFCFLDIRSPGLGDTAMYLCATSGGQGTDTQYFGPGTRLTVL.

This clone appeared once. The chain combines TRBV5-1 with TRBJ2-3; D is uncertain. Per germline, CDR1 SGHRS and CDR2 YFSETQ. This CDR3 contains 13 residues. Deletions cut 4 bases from V and 2 bases from J, with 8 bases between. The CDR3 here is CASSEEPTDTQYF. CDR3 nucleotide sequence: TGCGCCAGCAGCGAGGAGCCCACAGATACGCAGTATTTT.

V is TRBV28 and J is TRBJ2-7; 7 positions match TRBD1. The CDR3 totals 16 residues. The ends lost 8 bases at V and 2 bases at J; junction bases unmatched: 15. Germline loops: CDR1 MDHEN, CDR2 SYDVKM. The CDR3 bases are TGTGCCAGCTCCCGCCTCGGGCAGGGGGTTGCCTACGAGCAGTACTTC. This gives the protein CASSRLGQGVAYEQYF.

This clone was found once. The chain carries TRBV11-2 and TRBJ1-6; unclear D gene. Trimming took 3 bases from V and 8 from J, leaving 14 bases between them. The CDR3 spans 15 residues. Germline values: CDR1 SGHAT, CDR2 FQNNGV. In nucleotides, the CDR3 is TGTGCCAGCAGCTTTCCGGGTCCTTTTGATTCACCCCTCCACTTT. Protein: CASSFPGPFDSPLHF.

The chain couples TRBV15 to TRBJ2-5; TRBD2 is a possible D gene (5 bases). V shed 5 bases and J shed 3 bases, with 13 bases lying between them. CDR3 length equals 14 residues. The germline CDR1 and CDR2 sequences are LNHNV and YYDKDF (reference sequence). CDR3 in amino acids: CATSLLLGKETQYF. CDR3 DNA sequence: TGTGCCACCAGCTTATTACTAGGAAAAGAGACCCAGTACTTC.

The rearrangement uses TRBV28 and TRBJ1-2; a weak D match, TRBD1 (5 bases). V was pared by 5 bases and J by 4 bases, with 14 bases between. The CDR3 is made up of 14 amino acids. The V gene's germline CDR1 is MDHEN and CDR2 SYDVKM. The chain's CDR3 is CASSLGAGSYGYTF. For the CDR3, the DNA is TGTGCCAGCAGTCTCGGGGCGGGGAGCTATGGCTACACCTTC.

This clone was seen once. The V call is TRBV7-9, the J call TRBJ2-7, with a possible D match to TRBD1 (5 bases). CDR1 and CDR2 (germline): SEHNR, FQNEAQ (reference sequence). The V gene lost 3 bases and the J gene lost 2 bases, with 8 bases spanning the gap. This CDR3 is built from 13 residues. This CDR3 reads CASSFGHAYEQYF. The CDR3, as DNA: TGTGCCAGCAGCTTCGGACACGCCTACGAGCAGTACTTC.

This clone occurred once. The rearrangement joins TRBV7-2 to TRBJ2-5, with TRBD2 matching over 12 bases. The V gene end was trimmed by 4 bases and the J gene end by 5 bases; junction bases not matched to a gene: 2. The CDR3 totals 14 residues. Germline CDR1 is SGHTA and CDR2 is FQGNSA. The CDR3 here is CASSSSGRGETQYF. The CDR3 DNA reads TGTGCCAGCAGCTCTAGCGGGAGGGGGGAGACCCAGTACTTC.

V and J are TRBV24-1 and TRBJ1-5; 7 bases are a match to TRBD1. V lost 3 bases and J lost 2; bases outside the gene matches: 3. This CDR3 has 15 residues. The germline CDR1 and CDR2 sequences are KGHDR and SFDVKD. The CDR3 here is CATSDATGGNQPQHF. In DNA form, the CDR3 reads TGTGCCACCAGTGATGCAACAGGGGGCAATCAGCCCCAGCATTTT.

The chain employs TRBV15 and TRBJ2-1, with 7 bases identical to TRBD2. After removal of 8 bases from V and 5 bases from J, the junction contained 15 bases not matched to a gene. This CDR3 has 16 residues. Germline values: CDR1 LNHNV, CDR2 YYDKDF (reference sequence). In DNA form, the CDR3 reads TGTGCCACCTCCCCCGGCGGGAGAACTGCCCACAATGAGCAGTTCTTC. It translates to CATSPGGRTAHNEQFF.

The count of this clone is one. V usage is TRBV5-5 and J usage is TRBJ1-1; unclear D gene. The CDR3 extends over 15 amino acids. V was trimmed by 1 base and J by 1 base, leaving 11 bases between them. The germline gives CDR1 SGHKS, CDR2 YYEKEE (reference sequence). DNA of the CDR3: TGTGCCAGCAGCTTGATTTCCGCAGGGAACACTGAAGCTTTCTTT. This encodes CASSLISAGNTEAFF.

The chain has TRBV4-1 and TRBJ2-7, with 9 positions matching TRBD1. CDR1 is MGHRA and CDR2 is YSYEKL in the germline V gene. Trimming removed 3 bases from V and 5 bases from J; junction bases left unmatched: 8. The CDR3 loop spans 15 amino acids. The CDR3 spells CASSQDRQGEDEQYF. CDR3 coding DNA: TGCGCCAGCAGCCAGGACCGACAGGGGGAGGACGAGCAGTACTTC.

This clone was detected once. The V gene is TRBV5-1, the J gene TRBJ2-3; 8 bases are a match to TRBD2. The V segment lost 0 bases and the J segment 4 bases; nucleotides outside the gene matches: 7. The germline CDR1 and CDR2 sequences are SGHRS and YFSETQ. This CDR3 has 16 amino acids. This CDR3 is CASSLGRTSSSDTQYF. CDR3 sequence (DNA): TGCGCCAGCAGCTTGGGCCGGACTAGCTCCTCAGATACGCAGTATTTT.

The chain links TRBV19 to TRBJ1-1, with D perhaps TRBD1 (6 bases). The CDR3 runs 17 residues. V was shortened by 7 bases and J by 4 bases, with 25 bases between the two germline ends. From germline, CDR1 is LNHDA and CDR2 SQIVND (reference sequence). Here the CDR3 reads CASTQQGRGQSFTEAFF. The CDR3 DNA follows: TGTGCCAGTACCCAGCAGGGGAGAGGACAGAGCTTCACTGAAGCTTTCTTT.

The V call is TRBV19, the J call TRBJ2-1; 12 bases match TRBD2. The V gene's germline CDR1 is LNHDA and CDR2 SQIVND (reference sequence). J gave up 2 bases and V 3 bases, and 11 bases lay outside the gene matches. The CDR3 loop spans 19 amino acids. CDR3 amino acids: CASSILTSGSLKTYNEQFF. CDR3 nucleotides: TGTGCCAGTAGTATCTTGACTAGCGGGAGCCTAAAAACCTACAATGAGCAGTTCTTC.

This clone was detected only a few times. The V call is TRBV19, the J call TRBJ2-3, with a tentative D call TRBD2 (6 bases). CDR3 length: 15 residues. V was cut by 3 bases and J by 4 bases, with 14 bases left in between. Looked up from germline, CDR1 is LNHDA and CDR2 is SQIVND (reference sequence). The CDR3 DNA follows: TGTGCCAGTAGTATTGGAGGGAGTGACGCAGATACGCAGTATTTT. This sequence encodes CASSIGGSDADTQYF.

The chain employs TRBV5-4 and TRBJ2-1; 11 nucleotides agree with TRBD2. With 0 bases clipped from V and 8 bases from J, the junction kept 7 bases outside the gene matches. Per the germline V gene, CDR1 is SGHNT and CDR2 is YYREEE (reference sequence). This CDR3 has 16 residues. The CDR3 here is CASSLERTSGRHEQFF. The CDR3 coding sequence is TGTGCCAGCAGCTTGGAGCGGACTAGCGGGCGCCATGAGCAGTTCTTC.

This sequence joins TRBV7-9 and TRBJ1-2; 8 bases line up with TRBD1. J was trimmed by 8 bases and V by 0 bases; bases with no gene match: 8. The CDR3 is 15 amino acids. Germline V gives CDR1 SEHNR, CDR2 FQNEAQ (reference sequence). The CDR3 reads CASSLAQGAEAGYTF. The CDR3 nucleotides are TGTGCCAGCAGCTTAGCGCAGGGGGCAGAGGCAGGCTACACCTTC.

The chain joins TRBV30 to TRBJ2-7; no reliable D call. Germline V CDR1 and CDR2: GTSNPN, SVGIG (reference sequence). This CDR3 spans 10 amino acids. Trimming removed 6 bases at V and 6 bases at J, with 9 bases between. This chain's CDR3 is CACGWSEQYF. The CDR3 coding sequence is TGTGCCTGCGGGTGGTCCGAGCAGTACTTC.

The chain uses TRBV19 and TRBJ2-3; D remains unclear. Trimming pared 3 bases from V and 5 bases from J, leaving 6 bases between. CDR3 length equals 12 residues. Germline V gene data show CDR1 as LNHDA and CDR2 as SQIVND (reference sequence). DNA of the CDR3: TGTGCCAGTAGTATCTCGAGAGATACGCAGTATTTT. Translation gives CASSISRDTQYF.

The J gene is TRBJ2-3, the V gene TRBV24-1; D remains ambiguous. Looked up from germline, CDR1 is KGHDR and CDR2 is SFDVKD. The CDR3 spans 12 residues. The V end was cut by 3 bases, the J end by 4 bases, with 4 bases between. The chain's CDR3 is CATSDLSDTQYF. The CDR3 DNA follows: TGTGCCACCAGTGATCTCTCAGATACGCAGTATTTT.